This record looks at one T cell receptor (beta chain) sequence and its context. Its antigen target is currently unknown. These data are taken from a study of human CD8 memory T cell subsets (TCRdb year 2020). Describing the broader study: TCRbeta repertoires of stem-like (TSTEM), progenitor exhausted-like (TPEX) and effector memory CD8+ T cell subsets were compared to assess their clonal relationships. TCRbeta repertoires were obtained from about six donors, each contributing TSTEM, TPEX and effector memory subsets. Broader findings and caveats from the paper: The stem-like TSTEM and TPEX subsets each shared clonotypes with effector memory cells, but the TSTEM and TPEX repertoires had minimal overlap with each other, suggesting distinct antigen spectra. Normalized Shannon-Wiener diversity was similarly high in the TSTEM and TPEX subsets, while the effector memory subsets were comparatively less diverse. Sequencing was limited to TCRbeta chains, and the repertoire comparisons were based on about 6 donors analyzed with paired t-tests and Bonferroni correction. Based on Chao1 estimates, TSTEM subsets appeared to have greater repertoire diversity than TPEX subsets, which may reflect a broader range of specificities.

TCRdb records NextSeq 550 as the sequencer. A Human TCR Profiling Kit was used to prepare UMI-labeled 5' RACE TCRbeta libraries. Every TCRbeta library was prepared in parallel with an identical number of PCR cycles. The source study handled its data this way. The number of functional CDR3beta clonotypes in each TCRbeta library ranged from 3,000 to 18,000. UMI extraction and consensus assembly used MIGEC 1.2.9, requiring at least three reads per UMI. In-frame CDR3beta repertoires were extracted with MiXCR 3.0.3. Diversity metrics were computed in VDJtools 1.2.1 after downsampling each sample to 42,000 randomly selected UMIs. For each sample pair, the repertoire overlap metrics D, R and F2 were calculated in VDJtools using the top 3,000 clones. The reads, reprocessed by TCRdb, yield one row per CDR3 protein sequence and no DNA. These V and J calls originate from TCRdb's pipeline instead of the authors' own analysis. Per the sample table, the count is approximately 6,200 distinct CDR3 sequences. The leading ten clones occupy around 17% of the sample.

From the cysteine through the phenylalanine, the CDR3 covers 13 amino acids. The record lacks a DNA sequence. CDR1 and CDR2 are drawn from the germline V gene: MDHEN, SYDVKM. CCR7+ PD-1+ TIGIT+ early differentiated memory cells with dysfunctional, exhausted-like traits were defined as progenitor exhausted-like memory CD8+ T cells (TPEX). Peripheral blood mononuclear cells were isolated from healthy donor buffy coats by density gradient separation. In the study, negative magnetic separation with EasySep or MojoSort CD8+ T cell isolation kits was used to enrich total CD8+ T cells. An RNeasy Mini Kit was used to extract total RNA from duplicate vials of roughly 150,000 sorted CD8+ T cells per subset. PBMCs were used either fresh or after being cryopreserved in fetal bovine serum containing roughly 10% DMSO. Fluorescence-activated cell sorting on a FACSAria III was used to sort the CD8+ T cell subsets to purity.

The sequence is built from TRBV28 and TRBJ2-3; no DNA is available, so the TRBD1 call from TCRdb remains unchecked. This sequence was found in a human donor in good health. Sequenced input: CD8+ T cells from PBMCs. The CDR3 region reads CASHRGIGDTQYF. Full variable domain (CDR3 extended with the reference TRBV28 and TRBJ2-3 proteins): DVKVTQSSRYLVKRTGEKVFLECVQDMDHENMFWYRQDPGLGLRLIYFSYDVKMKEKGDIPEGYSVSREKKERFSLILESASTNQTSMYLCASHRGIGDTQYFGPGTRLTVL.